This TCR beta chain was found in a study of human thymus T cells. Study-wide points: Within thymic and blood repertoires, V and J gene usage appeared to be biased.

This clone came up once. The antigen remains undetermined. Its ends do not fully match the called genes, so a read error is possible. Additional DNA sequences in this sample encode the identical CDR3. Blood DNA came from all available leukocytes, not a fixed cell number. The CDR3 sequence is 13 residues long. CDR1 is LGHNT and CDR2 is FRNRAP in the germline V gene. Only in-frame clones appear in the TCRdb table, and some are missing; sequencing was by immunoSEQ multiplex PCR. The sample contains some 46,000 clones, 95% of which appear only once. Specimen: blood. The rearrangement uses TRBV12-5 and TRBJ1-3; 7 nucleotides agree with TRBD1. The TCR comes from a girl in the first two years of life with a congenital heart defect but otherwise immunologically healthy. DNA of the CDR3: TGCGCTAGTGGTTTGGACAGGGGAAACACCATATATTTT. This gives the protein CASGLDRGNTIYF.